Listed below are T cell receptor beta chains from one sample, sequenced in a study of blood T cell repertoires in COVID-19. The method was immunoSEQ multiplex PCR; TCRdb's version includes in-frame clones alone and lacks a portion of them. The sample has under 80,000 clones; over 75% are singletons. The specimen sequenced was peripheral blood. The source is a man aged 80 or over with active or convalescent COVID-19. CDR3s include the opening cysteine and the closing phenylalanine or tryptophan. A D gene is named only where the DNA matches it firmly. Size is stated for part of the rows, as once, few or many counts, or as a class when the clone is expanded.

v_call,d_call,j_call,cdr3_length,clone_size,cdr3_nt,cdr3_aa
TRBV15,NA,TRBJ1-3,15,NA,TGTGCCACCAGCAGAGGGGACAACTCTGGAAACACCATATATTTT,CATSRGDNSGNTIYF
TRBV4-3,TRBD1,TRBJ1-6,21,NA,TGCGCCAGCAGCCAAGATGCCGCGGGGACAGGGGGTTTATCCTATAATTCACCCCTCCACTTT,CASSQDAAGTGGLSYNSPLHF
TRBV3-1/TRBV3-2,TRBD1,TRBJ2-7,13,NA,TGTGCCAGCAGCCCGTCGGACAGGGGCGAGCAGTACTTC,CASSPSDRGEQYF
TRBV11-3,NA,TRBJ2-2,13,NA,TGTGCCAGCAGCCCGTATGACACCGGGGAGCTGTTTTTT,CASSPYDTGELFF
TRBV3-1/TRBV3-2,TRBD1,TRBJ1-2,14,NA,TGTGCCAGCAGCCAAGTCTTCGGGACAGACGGCTACACCTTC,CASSQVFGTDGYTF
TRBV20-1,NA,TRBJ2-3,11,NA,TGCAGTGCTAGTCCGGTAGATACGCAGTATTTT,CSASPVDTQYF
TRBV7-9,NA,TRBJ1-2,13,NA,TGTGCCAGCAGCTCCGATACCCTTCGGGGCTACACCTTC,CASSSDTLRGYTF
TRBV7-6,NA,TRBJ2-7,15,NA,TGTGCCAGCAGCTTATCGAGCGGACCCTCCTACGAGCAGTACTTC,CASSLSSGPSYEQYF
TRBV6-4,TRBD1,TRBJ2-7,15,NA,TGTGCCAGCAGTGACTCGGGACAGGGACTCCACGAGCAGTACTTC,CASSDSGQGLHEQYF
TRBV18,TRBD1,TRBJ2-1,16,NA,TGTGCCAGCTCACCATTAGGACAGGGAACCTACAATGAGCAGTTCTTC,CASSPLGQGTYNEQFF
TRBV5-6,NA,TRBJ1-5,15,NA,TGTGCCAGCAGCGTCGGGGGGATTAGCAATCAGCCCCAGCATTTT,CASSVGGISNQPQHF
TRBV10-2,NA,TRBJ2-2,14,NA,TGCGCCAGCAGTGAGACTTGGGGGGACGGGGAGCTGTTTTTT,CASSETWGDGELFF
TRBV7-2,NA,TRBJ1-3,12,NA,TGTGCCAGCAGCCCGGCGGGGGGCACCATATATTTT,CASSPAGGTIYF
TRBV3-1/TRBV3-2,NA,TRBJ1-1,12,NA,TGTGCCAGCAGTCAAGGGGGGCGGGAAGCTTTCTTT,CASSQGGREAFF
TRBV5-1,TRBD2,TRBJ2-1,14,medium-sized,TGCGCCAGCAGCTCCGCGGGAGTGGTCGATGAGCAGTTCTTC,CASSSAGVVDEQFF
TRBV6-5,TRBD1,TRBJ1-4,15,many,TGTGCCAGCACCAGAGGGACAGGCGTTAATGAAAAACTGTTTTTT,CASTRGTGVNEKLFF
TRBV2,TRBD2,TRBJ2-1,12,once,TGTGCCATAACGGAGCGGGGAAATGAGCAGTTCTTC,CAITERGNEQFF
TRBV11-2,NA,TRBJ1-6,15,NA,TGTGCCAGCAGCTTAGAGGGCGCAGGCCAGTCACCCCTCCACTTT,CASSLEGAGQSPLHF
TRBV23-1,NA,TRBJ1-5,20,NA,TGCGCCAGCAGTCAATCTCTCCGTCCCCAACAGATCTGGGGGGATCAGCCCCAGCATTTT,CASSQSLRPQQIWGDQPQHF
TRBV10-3,TRBD2,TRBJ2-5,14,NA,TGTGCCATCAGCCCATCGAAGGGAGGGGAGACCCAGTACTTC,CAISPSKGGETQYF
TRBV9,NA,TRBJ2-3,12,NA,TGTGCCAGCAGAGGGTCGGGGGATACGCAGTATTTT,CASRGSGDTQYF
TRBV6-5,NA,TRBJ1-1,14,NA,TGTGCCAGCAGTTACAGGGGCGAGAGCACTGAAGCTTTCTTT,CASSYRGESTEAFF
TRBV3-1/TRBV3-2,NA,TRBJ2-7,14,NA,TGTGCCAGCAGCCTACACCGGGAGCCCTACGAGCAGTACTTC,CASSLHREPYEQYF